These 27 T cell receptor beta chains were all obtained from the same sample, sequenced in a study of shared clonotypes between healthy human individuals. Sequencing was performed with immunoSEQ multiplex PCR; in TCRdb, only in-frame clones are kept and a portion is missing. The repertoire holds roughly 320,000 clones, 87% seen once, with 16% in the top ten. The sequenced sample consisted of memory CD8+ T cells sorted from blood. Indicated subset: CD45RO+ cells pooled with CCR7-negative TemRA cells. The receptors derive from a man between 18 and 35 years old in good health.

CDR3: CASSVAGVEETQYF. The CDR3 coding sequence is TGTGCCAGCAGCGTAGCGGGAGTAGAGGAGACCCAGTACTTC. The chain carries TRBV9 and TRBJ2-5, with D possibly being TRBD2 (6 bases). The CDR3 loop spans 14 amino acids. With 0 bases removed from V and 5 bases from J, the gap between germline ends came to 11 bases. The germline V gene encodes CDR1 SGDLS and CDR2 YYNGEE.

The V gene is TRBV30, the J gene TRBJ2-7; D possibly corresponds to TRBD1 (5 bases). The germline V and J ends were trimmed by 1 base and 0 bases, with 13 bases remaining between them. The CDR3 consists of 15 residues. Germline values: CDR1 GTSNPN, CDR2 SVGIG (reference sequence). For the CDR3, the DNA is TGTGCCTGGAGTGATACGGCAGGGCCCTCCTACGAGCAGTACTTC. Translated: CAWSDTAGPSYEQYF.

The chain employs TRBV4-1 and TRBJ2-1; 8 bases match TRBD2. The V gene's germline CDR1 is MGHRA and CDR2 YSYEKL. CDR3 length: 15 residues. The ends lost 0 bases at V and 7 bases at J; junction bases unmatched: 5. The CDR3 region has the DNA TGCGCCAGCAGCCAAGATAGCGGGATTGGAAATGAGCAGTTCTTC. This sequence encodes CASSQDSGIGNEQFF.

The chain has TRBV6-5 and TRBJ2-7; D perhaps matches TRBD1 (6 bases). Trimming removed 5 bases from V and 3 bases from J, with 17 bases in between. The CDR3 is 15 amino acids. Germline loops: CDR1 MNHEY, CDR2 SVGAGI. CDR3 sequence: CASSPVPTGLYEQYF. The CDR3 DNA reads as TGTGCCAGCAGTCCAGTTCCGACAGGCCTCTACGAGCAGTACTTC.

The chain has TRBV7-9 and TRBJ2-5; D possibly corresponds to TRBD1 (5 bases). V dropped 2 bases and J dropped 4 bases, with 8 bases sitting between them. The germline gives CDR1 SEHNR, CDR2 FQNEAQ (reference sequence). This CDR3 spans 13 amino acids. The CDR3 spells CASSLQGIETQYF. Written as DNA, the CDR3 is TGTGCCAGCAGCTTACAGGGCATAGAGACCCAGTACTTC.

The chain uses TRBV28 and TRBJ1-1; 8 bases align to TRBD1. The CDR3 runs to 14 residues. With V trimmed by 6 bases and J by 5 bases, 8 bases remained unmatched. Germline V lookup: CDR1 MDHEN, CDR2 SYDVKM. CDR3 nucleotides: TGTGCCAGCAGCCCGACAGGGGTGGGGACTGAAGCTTTCTTT. Residues: CASSPTGVGTEAFF.

CDR3 DNA: TGTGCCAGTAGCACCCGAGAGGGAGAAAGCAATCAGCCCCAGCATTTT. It codes for CASSTREGESNQPQHF. This rearrangement joins TRBV19 to TRBJ1-5, with D uncertain. Per the germline V gene, CDR1 is LNHDA and CDR2 is SQIVND (reference sequence). The CDR3 length is 16 residues. V lost 6 bases and J 1 base, leaving 16 bases between the germline ends.

This clone appeared once. CDR3 DNA: TGTGCCAGCAGCTTCCCGATCTCCTACGAGCAGTACTTC. Its translation is CASSFPISYEQYF. The chain carries TRBV7-9 and TRBJ2-7; D uncertain. The CDR3 has 13 amino acids. V gave up 3 bases and J gave up 0 bases, with 6 bases separating them. Germline V gives CDR1 SEHNR, CDR2 FQNEAQ (reference sequence).

The rearrangement links TRBV5-1 to TRBJ2-7, with D possibly being TRBD2 (5 bases). V was trimmed by 3 bases and J by 6 bases, leaving 7 bases between them. The germline CDR1 and CDR2 sequences are SGHRS and YFSETQ. The CDR3 runs 11 residues. The CDR3 DNA is TGCGCCAGCAGCTGGGAGAGCGAGCAGTACTTC. It is translated as CASSWESEQYF.

The chain's CDR3 is CASSLADYEQYF. The CDR3 nucleotides are TGTGCCAGCAGCCTCGCAGACTACGAGCAGTACTTC. This chain uses TRBV5-5 with TRBJ2-7; D remains unclear. The germline V gene has CDR1 SGHKS and CDR2 YYEKEE (reference sequence). Trimming shortened V by 4 bases and J by 3 bases, and 8 bases separated the two germline ends. This CDR3 comprises 12 residues. Full variable domain (remainder filled in from reference TRBV5-5 and TRBJ2-7): DAGVTQSPTHLIKTRGQQVTLRCSPISGHKSVSWYQQVLGQGPQFIFQYYEKEERGRGNFPDRFSARQFPNYSSELNVNALLLGDSALYLCASSLADYEQYFGPGTRLTVT.

The rearrangement links TRBV7-9 to TRBJ1-2; 8 nucleotides agree with TRBD1. Per germline, CDR1 SEHNR and CDR2 FQNEAQ (reference sequence). V was pared by 5 bases and J by 8 bases, with 16 bases of the junction left unmatched. The CDR3 has 16 amino acids. CDR3: CASSASTGVALWGYTF. CDR3 sequence (DNA): TGTGCCAGCAGCGCCTCGACAGGGGTGGCCCTTTGGGGCTACACCTTC.

The CDR3 region is CASRSRGSGYEKLFF. The CDR3 DNA reads as TGTGCCAGCAGATCACGAGGGTCAGGGTATGAAAAACTGTTTTTT. The V and J genes are TRBV6-5 and TRBJ1-4; perhaps TRBD1 as D (5 bases). The germline V and J ends were trimmed by 6 bases and 6 bases, with 17 bases remaining between them. CDR3 length: 15 amino acids. Germline loops: CDR1 MNHEY, CDR2 SVGAGI.

The J gene is TRBJ1-6, the V gene TRBV28; the D gene is possibly TRBD1 (5 bases). Germline loops: CDR1 MDHEN, CDR2 SYDVKM. The CDR3 spans 14 residues. The V gene lost 7 bases and the J gene lost 7 bases, with 14 bases spanning the gap. CDR3: CASTKTWGNSPLHF. DNA for the CDR3: TGTGCCAGCACGAAAACGTGGGGGAATTCACCCCTCCACTTT.

The chain links TRBV18 to TRBJ2-1, with 7 bases identical to TRBD2. Germline loops: CDR1 KGHSH, CDR2 LQKENI. The CDR3 covers 15 residues. V lost 6 bases to trimming and J lost 0 bases; unmatched junction nucleotides: 5. CDR3 in amino acids: CASSWEGDSYNEQFF. The CDR3 coding sequence is TGTGCCAGCTCCTGGGAGGGCGACTCCTACAATGAGCAGTTCTTC.

This clone was recorded a few times. The rearrangement joins TRBV7-3 to TRBJ2-3; a possible D gene is TRBD2 (6 bases). Germline CDR1 is SGHTA and CDR2 is FQGTGA. V dropped 2 bases and J dropped 0 bases, with 21 bases sitting between them. CDR3 length: 19 residues. CDR3 sequence (DNA): TGTGCCAGCAGCTTACATCCGGGTATTCGCGGGGTAAGCACAGATACGCAGTATTTT. This encodes CASSLHPGIRGVSTDTQYF.

This chain links TRBV10-3 with TRBJ2-7, with D possibly matching TRBD2 (6 bases). Trimming pared 2 bases from V and 3 bases from J, leaving 14 bases between. Germline V gene data show CDR1 as ENHRY and CDR2 as SYGVKD. This CDR3 spans 15 amino acids. The CDR3 is CAISEDLDGSYEQYF. The CDR3 DNA follows: TGTGCCATCAGTGAGGACTTAGACGGGAGCTACGAGCAGTACTTC.

V and J are TRBV5-4 and TRBJ2-5; 9 bases fit TRBD2. J gave up 8 bases and V 2 bases, and 7 bases lay outside the gene matches. The CDR3 has 14 amino acids. Looked up from germline, CDR1 is SGHNT and CDR2 is YYREEE (reference sequence). CDR3 sequence (DNA): TGTGCCAGCAGCTTCAGCGGGGGGTTAGGAACCCAGTACTTC. This translates into CASSFSGGLGTQYF.

The J gene is TRBJ2-3, the V gene TRBV4-1; 8 bases agree with TRBD2. This CDR3 region has 17 residues. The J segment lost 5 bases and the V segment lost 3 bases, leaving 13 bases of the junction unmatched. Germline V lookup: CDR1 MGHRA, CDR2 YSYEKL. CDR3 residues: CASSHYAREALGDTQYF. The CDR3 region has the DNA TGCGCCAGCAGCCATTATGCGCGGGAGGCCCTGGGAGATACGCAGTATTTT.

The chain combines TRBV5-6 with TRBJ2-4, with 8 bases identical to TRBD1. This CDR3 has 15 amino acids. V lost 5 bases and J lost 5; bases outside the gene matches: 9. Looked up from germline, CDR1 is SGHDT and CDR2 is YYEEEE. This CDR3 is CASSYPTGAQNIQYF. The CDR3 nucleotides are TGTGCCAGCAGTTACCCGACAGGGGCCCAAAACATTCAGTACTTC.

The chain carries TRBV11-2 and TRBJ1-2; D not resolved. This CDR3 region has 13 residues. Germline loops: CDR1 SGHAT, CDR2 FQNNGV. V was clipped by 5 bases and J by 6 bases, with 13 bases between them. The DNA of the CDR3 is TGTGCCAGCAGCCTCGAATACAAGAATGGCTACACCTTC. Translated: CASSLEYKNGYTF.

V and J are TRBV10-2 and TRBJ1-1, with D maybe TRBD1 (5 bases). This CDR3 has 16 amino acids. Germline assignment: CDR1 WSHSY and CDR2 SAAADI. The V end was cut by 3 bases, the J end by 2 bases, with 16 bases between. For the CDR3, the DNA is TGCGCCAGCAGTGAAGGAACGGGACGGCAAAACACTGAAGCTTTCTTT. Encoded protein: CASSEGTGRQNTEAFF.

The rearrangement uses TRBV5-1 and TRBJ2-1; 14 nucleotides line up with TRBD2. Looked up from germline, CDR1 is SGHRS and CDR2 is YFSETQ. V trimming: 4 bases; J trimming: 0 bases; junction bases outside the gene matches: 3. CDR3 length: 17 amino acids. In DNA, the CDR3 is TGCGCCAGCAGCCTTGGGACTAGCGGGAGCTCCTACAATGAGCAGTTCTTC. Protein: CASSLGTSGSSYNEQFF. The full variable domain, with the rest looked up from reference TRBV5-1 and TRBJ2-1, is KAGVTQTPRYLIKTRGQQVTLSCSPISGHRSVSWYQQTPGQGLQFLFEYFSETQRNKGNFPGRFSGRQFSNSRSEMNVSTLELGDSALYLCASSLGTSGSSYNEQFFGPGTRLTVL.

The chain links TRBV2 to TRBJ2-2; tentative D call: TRBD1 (5 bases). V was cut by 4 bases and J by 6 bases, with 18 bases left in between. CDR3 size: 16 residues. Germline V lookup: CDR1 SNHLY, CDR2 FYNNEI. CDR3 in amino acids: CASSVWAAGRAGELFF. The CDR3 DNA reads TGTGCCAGCAGTGTTTGGGCGGCAGGGCGCGCCGGGGAGCTGTTTTTT.

This sequence joins TRBV6-4 and TRBJ2-5, with 9 bases matching TRBD1. V trimming: 5 bases; J trimming: 7 bases; junction bases outside the gene matches: 8. CDR3 length: 14 amino acids. Germline V gene lookup returns CDR1 MRHNA and CDR2 SNTAGT. CDR3: CASSRQGVSATQYF. The CDR3, as DNA: TGTGCCAGCAGTCGACAGGGGGTTAGTGCGACCCAGTACTTC.

The chain joins TRBV4-1 to TRBJ2-7, with 12 bases identical to TRBD2. Germline V gene data show CDR1 as MGHRA and CDR2 as YSYEKL. After removal of 2 bases from V and 3 bases from J, the junction contained 8 bases not matched to a gene. CDR3 length: 17 amino acids. CDR3: CASSQPRLAGDLYEQYF. The CDR3 region has the DNA TGCGCCAGCAGCCAACCCAGACTAGCGGGAGACCTCTACGAGCAGTACTTC.

This clone was counted many times. V and J are TRBV30 and TRBJ2-1; 7 bases match TRBD2. Germline CDR1 and CDR2: GTSNPN and SVGIG (reference sequence). The length of the CDR3 is 19 residues. Trimming took 3 bases from V and 2 from J; bases not matched to a gene: 19. CDR3 residues: CAWSQPLIERDQPYNEQFF. In DNA form, the CDR3 reads TGTGCCTGGAGCCAGCCCCTGATTGAGCGGGATCAACCCTACAATGAGCAGTTCTTC.

The chain links TRBV7-6 to TRBJ1-6, with D unclear. Germline values: CDR1 SGHVS, CDR2 FNYEAQ. The ends were cut back, 0 bases at V and 10 bases at J, with 16 bases in the middle. This CDR3 has 16 amino acids. The CDR3, as DNA: TGTGCCAGCAGCTTAGCGGCGGCAGGACCGGACTCACCCCTCCACTTT. This encodes CASSLAAAGPDSPLHF.